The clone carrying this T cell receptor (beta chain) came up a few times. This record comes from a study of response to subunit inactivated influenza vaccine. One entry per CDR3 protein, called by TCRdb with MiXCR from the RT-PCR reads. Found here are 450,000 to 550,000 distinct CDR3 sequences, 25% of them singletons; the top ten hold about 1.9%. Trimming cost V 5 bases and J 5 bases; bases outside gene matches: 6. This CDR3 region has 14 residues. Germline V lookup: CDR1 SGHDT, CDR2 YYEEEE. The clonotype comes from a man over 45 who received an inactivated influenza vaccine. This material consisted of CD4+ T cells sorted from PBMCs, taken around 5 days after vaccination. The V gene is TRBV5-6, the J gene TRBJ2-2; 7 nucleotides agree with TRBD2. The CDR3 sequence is CASSWDYQTGELFF. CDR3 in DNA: TGTGCCAGCAGTTGGGACTACCAGACCGGGGAGCTGTTTTTT.